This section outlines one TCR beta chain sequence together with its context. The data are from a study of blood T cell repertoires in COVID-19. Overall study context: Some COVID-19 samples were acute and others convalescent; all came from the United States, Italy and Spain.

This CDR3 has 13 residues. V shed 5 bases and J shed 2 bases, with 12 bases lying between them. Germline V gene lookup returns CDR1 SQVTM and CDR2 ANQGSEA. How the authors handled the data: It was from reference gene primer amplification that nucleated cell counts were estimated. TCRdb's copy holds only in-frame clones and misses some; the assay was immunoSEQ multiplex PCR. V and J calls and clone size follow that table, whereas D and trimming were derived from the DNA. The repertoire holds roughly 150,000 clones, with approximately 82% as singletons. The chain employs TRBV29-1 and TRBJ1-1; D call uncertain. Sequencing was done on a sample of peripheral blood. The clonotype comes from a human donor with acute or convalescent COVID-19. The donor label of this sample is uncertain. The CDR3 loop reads CSVLQAGNTEAFF. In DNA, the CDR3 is TGCAGCGTTCTTCAAGCGGGAAACACTGAAGCTTTCTTT.